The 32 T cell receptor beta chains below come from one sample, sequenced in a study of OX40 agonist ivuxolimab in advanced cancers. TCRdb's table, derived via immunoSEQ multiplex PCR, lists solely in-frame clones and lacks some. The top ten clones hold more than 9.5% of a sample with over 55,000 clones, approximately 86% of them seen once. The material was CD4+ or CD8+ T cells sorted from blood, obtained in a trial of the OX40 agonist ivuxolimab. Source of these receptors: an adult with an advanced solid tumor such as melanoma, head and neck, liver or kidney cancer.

In DNA form, the CDR3 reads TGTGCCAGCAGCTTATATGGGGGCACTGAAGCTTTCTTT. Protein: CASSLYGGTEAFF. V usage is TRBV7-3 and J usage is TRBJ1-1, with D possibly TRBD1 on 5 matching bases. Trimming stripped 2 bases from V and 4 bases from J, with 8 bases between. The CDR3 spans 13 residues. Germline V lookup: CDR1 SGHTA, CDR2 FQGTGA.

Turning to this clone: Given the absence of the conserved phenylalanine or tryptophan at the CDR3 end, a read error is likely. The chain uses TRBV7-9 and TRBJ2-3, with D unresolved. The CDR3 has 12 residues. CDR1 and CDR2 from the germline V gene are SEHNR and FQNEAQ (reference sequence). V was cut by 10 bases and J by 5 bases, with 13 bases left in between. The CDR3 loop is CATELSQDTQYL. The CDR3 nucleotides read TGTGCCACCGAGCTTAGTCAAGATACGCAGTATCTT.

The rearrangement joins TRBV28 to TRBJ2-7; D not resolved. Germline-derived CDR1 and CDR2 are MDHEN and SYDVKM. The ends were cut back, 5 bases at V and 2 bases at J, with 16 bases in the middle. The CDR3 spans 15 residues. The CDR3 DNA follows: TGTGCCAGCAGTCCAGAACAGTTTCCAACCTACGAGCAGTACTTC. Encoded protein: CASSPEQFPTYEQYF.

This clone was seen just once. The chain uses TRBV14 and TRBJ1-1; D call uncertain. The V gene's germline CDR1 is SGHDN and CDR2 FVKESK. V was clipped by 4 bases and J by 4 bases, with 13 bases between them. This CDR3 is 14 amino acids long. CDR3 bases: TGTGCCAGCAGCCCCCTTGGGTGGGGCACTGAAGCTTTCTTT. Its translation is CASSPLGWGTEAFF.

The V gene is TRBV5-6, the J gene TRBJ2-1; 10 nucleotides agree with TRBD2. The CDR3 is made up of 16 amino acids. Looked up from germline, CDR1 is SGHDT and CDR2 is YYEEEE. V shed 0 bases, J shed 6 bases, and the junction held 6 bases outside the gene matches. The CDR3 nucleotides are TGTGCCAGCAGCTTGGAGCCAGCGGGGGGGCTCAATGAGCAGTTCTTC. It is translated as CASSLEPAGGLNEQFF.

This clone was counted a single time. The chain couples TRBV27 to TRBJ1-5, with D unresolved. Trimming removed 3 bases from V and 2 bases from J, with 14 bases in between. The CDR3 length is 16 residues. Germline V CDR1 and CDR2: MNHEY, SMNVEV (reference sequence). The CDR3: CASSFIPLIGNQPQHF. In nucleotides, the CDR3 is TGTGCCAGCAGTTTTATCCCACTCATAGGCAATCAGCCCCAGCATTTT.

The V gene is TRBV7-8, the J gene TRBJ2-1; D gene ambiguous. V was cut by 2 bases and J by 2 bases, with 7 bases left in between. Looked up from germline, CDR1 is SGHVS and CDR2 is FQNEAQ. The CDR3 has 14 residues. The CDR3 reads CASSLRGTYNEQFF. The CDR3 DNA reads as TGTGCCAGCAGCTTACGTGGTACCTACAATGAGCAGTTCTTC. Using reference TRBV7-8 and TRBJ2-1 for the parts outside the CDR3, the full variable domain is GAGVSQSPRYKVAKRGQDVALRCDPISGHVSLFWYQQALGQGPEFLTYFQNEAQLDKSGLPSDRFFAERPEGSVSTLKIQRTQQEDSAVYLCASSLRGTYNEQFFGPGTRLTVL.

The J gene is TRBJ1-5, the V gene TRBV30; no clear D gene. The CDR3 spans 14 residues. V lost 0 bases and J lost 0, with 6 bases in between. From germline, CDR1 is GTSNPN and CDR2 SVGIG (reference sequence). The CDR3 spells CAWSVPFSNQPQHF. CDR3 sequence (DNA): TGTGCCTGGAGTGTACCGTTTAGCAATCAGCCCCAGCATTTT.

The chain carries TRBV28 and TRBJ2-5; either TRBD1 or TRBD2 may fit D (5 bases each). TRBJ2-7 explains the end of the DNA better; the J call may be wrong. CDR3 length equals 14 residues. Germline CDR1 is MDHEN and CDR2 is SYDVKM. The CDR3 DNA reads TGTGCCAGCAGTCTGGGTACGGGGCTCTACGAGCAGTACTTC. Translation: CASSLGTGLYEQYF.

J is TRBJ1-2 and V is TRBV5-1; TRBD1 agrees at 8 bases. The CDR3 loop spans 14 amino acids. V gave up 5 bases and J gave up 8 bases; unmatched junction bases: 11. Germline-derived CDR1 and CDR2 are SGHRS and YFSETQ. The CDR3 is CASSAGQGARGYTF. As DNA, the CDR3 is TGCGCCAGCAGTGCGGGGCAGGGGGCTCGGGGCTACACCTTC.

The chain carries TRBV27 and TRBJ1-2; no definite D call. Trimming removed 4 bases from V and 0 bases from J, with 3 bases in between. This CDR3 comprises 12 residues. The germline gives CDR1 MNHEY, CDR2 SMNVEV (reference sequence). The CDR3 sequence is CASSSSNYGYTF. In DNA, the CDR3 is TGTGCCAGCAGTTCTTCTAACTATGGCTACACCTTC.

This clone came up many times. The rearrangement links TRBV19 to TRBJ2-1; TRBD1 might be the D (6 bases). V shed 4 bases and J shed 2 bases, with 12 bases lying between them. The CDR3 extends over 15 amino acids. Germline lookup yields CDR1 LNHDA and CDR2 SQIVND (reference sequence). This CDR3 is CASSTQDSPYNEQFF. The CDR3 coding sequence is TGTGCCAGTAGTACCCAGGACAGTCCCTACAATGAGCAGTTCTTC.

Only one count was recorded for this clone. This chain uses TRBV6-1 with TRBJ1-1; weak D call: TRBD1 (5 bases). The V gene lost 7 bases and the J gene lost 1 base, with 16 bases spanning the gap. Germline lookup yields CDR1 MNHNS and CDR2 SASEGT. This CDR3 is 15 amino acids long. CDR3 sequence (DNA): TGTGCCAGCATCCGAGTGGGGGGGGAGAACACTGAAGCTTTCTTT. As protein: CASIRVGGENTEAFF.

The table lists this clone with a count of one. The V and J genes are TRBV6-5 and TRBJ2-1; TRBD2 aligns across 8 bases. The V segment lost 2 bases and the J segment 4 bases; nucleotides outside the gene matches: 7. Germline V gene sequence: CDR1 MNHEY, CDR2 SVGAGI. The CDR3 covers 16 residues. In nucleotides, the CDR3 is TGTGCCAGCAGTTACGTAGCTAGCGGGCCGTACAATGAGCAGTTCTTC. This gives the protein CASSYVASGPYNEQFF.

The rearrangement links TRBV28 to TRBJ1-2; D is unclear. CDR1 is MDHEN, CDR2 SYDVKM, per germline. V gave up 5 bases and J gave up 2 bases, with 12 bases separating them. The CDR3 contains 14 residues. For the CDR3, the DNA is TGTGCCAGCAGTACCTATAGGGTGAACTATGGCTACACCTTC. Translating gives CASSTYRVNYGYTF.

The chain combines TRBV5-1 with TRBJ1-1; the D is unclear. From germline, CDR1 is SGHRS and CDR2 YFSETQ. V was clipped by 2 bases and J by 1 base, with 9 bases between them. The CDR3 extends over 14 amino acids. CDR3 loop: CASSFETSNTEAFF. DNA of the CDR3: TGCGCCAGCAGCTTTGAGACATCGAACACTGAAGCTTTCTTT.

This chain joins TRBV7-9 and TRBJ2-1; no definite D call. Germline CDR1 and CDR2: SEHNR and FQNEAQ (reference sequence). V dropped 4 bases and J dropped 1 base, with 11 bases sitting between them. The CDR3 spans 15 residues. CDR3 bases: TGTGCCAGCAGCTCGTCCGCGATATCCTACAATGAGCAGTTCTTC. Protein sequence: CASSSSAISYNEQFF. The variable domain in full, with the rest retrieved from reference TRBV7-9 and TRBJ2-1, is DTGVSQNPRHKITKRGQNVTFRCDPISEHNRLYWYRQTLGQGPEFLTYFQNEAQLEKSRLLSDRFSAERPKGSFSTLEIQRTEQGDSAMYLCASSSSAISYNEQFFGPGTRLTVL.

The chain's CDR3 is CASSLESVGTEAFF. DNA for the CDR3: TGTGCCAGCAGCTTAGAGTCGGTAGGCACTGAAGCTTTCTTT. J is TRBJ1-1 and V is TRBV7-9; no reliable D call. The CDR3 is made up of 14 amino acids. Germline CDR1 and CDR2: SEHNR and FQNEAQ (reference sequence). Trimming removed 1 base at V and 4 bases at J, with 10 bases between.

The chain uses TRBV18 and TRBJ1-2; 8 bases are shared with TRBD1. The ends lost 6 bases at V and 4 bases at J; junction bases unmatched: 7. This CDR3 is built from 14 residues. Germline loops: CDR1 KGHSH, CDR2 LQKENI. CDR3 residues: CASSPGQEFYGYTF. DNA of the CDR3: TGTGCCAGCTCCCCGGGACAGGAATTCTATGGCTACACCTTC.

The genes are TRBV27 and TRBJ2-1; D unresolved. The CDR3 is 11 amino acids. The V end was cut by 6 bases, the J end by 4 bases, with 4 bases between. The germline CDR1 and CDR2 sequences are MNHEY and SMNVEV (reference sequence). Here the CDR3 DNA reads TGTGCCAGCAGCCAATACAATGAGCAGTTCTTC. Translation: CASSQYNEQFF.

Written as DNA, the CDR3 is TGTGCCAGCAGGCTGAATCAGAGGGAGCCCCAGCATTTT. It specifies CASRLNQREPQHF. The rearrangement uses TRBV6-5 and TRBJ1-5; D gene ambiguous. With 6 bases removed from V and 8 bases from J, the gap between germline ends came to 14 bases. This CDR3 is built from 13 residues. The germline V gene has CDR1 MNHEY and CDR2 SVGAGI.

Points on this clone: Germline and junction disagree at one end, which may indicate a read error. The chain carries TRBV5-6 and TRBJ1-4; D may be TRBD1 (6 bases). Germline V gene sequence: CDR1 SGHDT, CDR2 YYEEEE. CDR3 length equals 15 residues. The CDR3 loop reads CASSLGAGANEKLFF. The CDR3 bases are TGTGCCAGCAGTTTGGGGGCAGGGGCTAATGAAAAACTGTTTTTT.

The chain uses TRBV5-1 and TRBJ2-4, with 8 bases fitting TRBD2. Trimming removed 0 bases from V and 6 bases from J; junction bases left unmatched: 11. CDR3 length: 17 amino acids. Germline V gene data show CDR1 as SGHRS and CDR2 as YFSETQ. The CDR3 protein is CASSLARASGPGNIQYF. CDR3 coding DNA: TGCGCCAGCAGCTTGGCCAGGGCTAGCGGGCCTGGAAACATTCAGTACTTC.

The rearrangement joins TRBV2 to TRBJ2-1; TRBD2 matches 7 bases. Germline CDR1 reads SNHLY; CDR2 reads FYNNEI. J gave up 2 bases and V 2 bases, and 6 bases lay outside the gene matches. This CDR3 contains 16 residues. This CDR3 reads CASSERRGSAYNEQFF. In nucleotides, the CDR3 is TGTGCCAGCAGTGAAAGGCGCGGGAGCGCCTACAATGAGCAGTTCTTC.

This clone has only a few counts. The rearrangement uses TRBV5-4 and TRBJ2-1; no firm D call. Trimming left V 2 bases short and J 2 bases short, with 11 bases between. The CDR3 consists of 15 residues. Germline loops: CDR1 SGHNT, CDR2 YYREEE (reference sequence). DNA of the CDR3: TGTGCCAGCAGCTTATTGGAGTTCCCCTACAATGAGCAGTTCTTC. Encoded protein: CASSLLEFPYNEQFF.

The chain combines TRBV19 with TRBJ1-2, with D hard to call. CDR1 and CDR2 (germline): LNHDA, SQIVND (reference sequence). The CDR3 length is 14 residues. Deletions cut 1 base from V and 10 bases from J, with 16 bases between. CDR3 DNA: TGTGCCAGTAGTATAGGTACTGGCGGAAAGGACTACACCTTC. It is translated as CASSIGTGGKDYTF. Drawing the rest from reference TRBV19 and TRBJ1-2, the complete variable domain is DGGITQSPKYLFRKEGQNVTLSCEQNLNHDAMYWYRQDPGQGLRLIYYSQIVNDFQKGDIAEGYSVSREKKESFPLTVTSAQKNPTAFYLCASSIGTGGKDYTFGSGTRLTVV.

CDR3 sequence reads: CASRRLPGPNTEAFF. DNA of the CDR3: TGTGCCAGCAGACGGCTACCGGGCCCCAACACTGAAGCTTTCTTT. The chain employs TRBV7-9 and TRBJ1-1; no clear D gene. V lost 6 bases and J lost 2, with 16 bases in between. CDR3 length: 15 amino acids. CDR1 is SEHNR and CDR2 is FQNEAQ in the germline V gene (reference sequence).

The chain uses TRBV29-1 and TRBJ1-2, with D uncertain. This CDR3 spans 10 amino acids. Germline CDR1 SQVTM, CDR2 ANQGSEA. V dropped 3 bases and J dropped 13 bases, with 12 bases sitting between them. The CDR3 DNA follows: TGCAGCGTTGAGGCCGGCCTCCTCACCTTC. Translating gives CSVEAGLLTF. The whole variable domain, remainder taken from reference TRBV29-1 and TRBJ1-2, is SAVISQKPSRDICQRGTSLTIQCQVDSQVTMMFWYRQQPGQSLTLIATANQGSEATYESGFVIDKFPISRPNLTFSTLTVSNMSPEDSSIYLCSVEAGLLTFGSGTRLTVV.

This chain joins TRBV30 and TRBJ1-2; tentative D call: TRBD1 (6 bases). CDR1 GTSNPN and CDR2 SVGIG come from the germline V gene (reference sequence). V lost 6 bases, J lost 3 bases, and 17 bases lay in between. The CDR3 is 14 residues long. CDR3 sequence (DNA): TGTGCCTGTCCCCAGGGGCCATATTACTATGGCTACACCTTC. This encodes CACPQGPYYYGYTF.

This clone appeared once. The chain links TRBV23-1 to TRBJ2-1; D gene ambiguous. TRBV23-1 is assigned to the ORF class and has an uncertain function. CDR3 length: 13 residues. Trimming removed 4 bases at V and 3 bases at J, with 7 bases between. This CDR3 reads CASSPENYNEQFF. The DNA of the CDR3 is TGCGCCAGCAGTCCTGAGAACTACAATGAGCAGTTCTTC.

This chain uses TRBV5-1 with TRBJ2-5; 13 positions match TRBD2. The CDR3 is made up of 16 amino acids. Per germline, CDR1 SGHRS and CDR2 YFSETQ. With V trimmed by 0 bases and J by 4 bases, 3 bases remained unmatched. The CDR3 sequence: CASSLGTSGGVETQYF. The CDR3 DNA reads TGCGCCAGCAGCTTGGGGACTAGCGGGGGTGTAGAGACCCAGTACTTC. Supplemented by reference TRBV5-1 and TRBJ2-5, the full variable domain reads KAGVTQTPRYLIKTRGQQVTLSCSPISGHRSVSWYQQTPGQGLQFLFEYFSETQRNKGNFPGRFSGRQFSNSRSEMNVSTLELGDSALYLCASSLGTSGGVETQYFGPGTRLLVL.

The CDR3 sequence is CATSREVRGRAFSADTQYF. Written as DNA, the CDR3 is TGTGCCACCAGCAGAGAGGTTCGCGGGAGGGCCTTTAGCGCAGATACGCAGTATTTT. The V and J genes are TRBV15 and TRBJ2-3; 9 positions match TRBD2. The V and J ends lost 0 bases and 4 bases, in that order; junction bases with no gene match: 14. The CDR3 is made up of 19 amino acids. Germline V gene sequence: CDR1 LNHNV, CDR2 YYDKDF (reference sequence). The variable domain in full, completed from reference TRBV15 and TRBJ2-3, reads DAMVIQNPRYQVTQFGKPVTLSCSQTLNHNVMYWYQQKSSQAPKLLFHYYDKDFNNEADTPDNFQSRRPNTSFCFLDIRSPGLGDTAMYLCATSREVRGRAFSADTQYFGPGTRLTVL.